This TCR beta chain originates from a study of T cell responses to AZD1222 COVID-19 vaccine. Comments on this clone: Its antigen is still unknown.

TCRdb's table, derived via immunoSEQ multiplex PCR, lists solely in-frame clones and lacks some. The repertoire holds about 75,000 clones, with approximately 90% as singletons. The CDR3 length is 15 residues. The V gene end was trimmed by 3 bases and the J gene end by 7 bases; junction bases not matched to a gene: 9. The germline V gene has CDR1 LNHDA and CDR2 SQIVND (reference sequence). Study-wide findings and caveats: Only a handful of AZD1222 recipients, roughly six in all, had baseline seropositivity.

Sequencing was performed on peripheral blood, taken 28 days after the second dose of the MenACWY control vaccine. This clonotype was sampled from an adult who received the MenACWY meningococcal vaccine as a control. This chain uses TRBV19 with TRBJ2-1; 7 bases map to TRBD1. CDR3 protein: CASSIVTGARNEQFF. The CDR3 DNA is TGTGCCAGTAGTATTGTTACAGGGGCGCGGAATGAGCAGTTCTTC.